The entry below describes one TCR beta chain. This entry is derived from a study of blood T cell repertoires in COVID-19. The V gene lost 5 bases and the J gene lost 5 bases, with 13 bases spanning the gap. CDR1 SGHNT and CDR2 YENEEA come from the germline V gene. The CDR3 extends over 14 amino acids. Assay used: immunoSEQ multiplex PCR; TCRdb lists only in-frame clones, some missing. The sample yields 250,000 to 300,000 clones, roughly 88% seen once. This chain links TRBV11-3 with TRBJ1-3; perhaps TRBD1 as D (5 bases). This clonotype was obtained from a woman in her seventies with COVID-19, enrolled during active disease. Input material: peripheral blood. The CDR3 sequence: CASSQKQERNTIYF. The CDR3 DNA sequence: TGTGCCAGCAGCCAAAAACAGGAGAGAAACACCATATATTTT.